Reported below is one TCR beta chain. This entry comes from a study of shared clonotypes between healthy human individuals. With 0 bases removed from V and 4 bases from J, the gap between germline ends came to 14 bases. From germline, CDR1 is SGHRS and CDR2 YFSETQ. The CDR3 loop spans 15 amino acids. The repertoire was sequenced with immunoSEQ multiplex PCR; TCRdb's copy has only in-frame clones and lacks some. The table shows some 550,000 clones, with more than 95% occurring only once. The TCR comes from a woman in her thirties in good health. This chain uses TRBV5-1 with TRBJ2-7; TRBD1 might be the D (6 bases). Material: naive CD4+ T cells sorted from blood. Subset described: CD45RA+ positively selected. CDR3 DNA: TGCGCCAGCAGCTTGGCACAGGGAAGGGGTTACGAGCAGTACTTC. Translated, it gives CASSLAQGRGYEQYF.